The clone carrying this T cell receptor beta chain occurred many times. These data belong to a study of T cells in Graves' hyperthyroidism and ophthalmopathy. Under 3 months was the duration of disease in ophthalmopathy patients, who also had a Clinical Activity Score of at least 3 and a NOSPECS grade of at least 4. Patients were excluded for uncontrolled infection, other autoimmune disease, pregnancy or lactation. Trimming took off 5 bases at V and 0 bases at J, with 22 bases between the two ends. There are 18 residues in the CDR3. Germline CDR1 is MDHEN and CDR2 is SYDVKM. Amplification targeted TCR beta CDR3 regions from RNA transcripts. The TCR CDR3 first-round RT-PCR relied on the HTBI primer set. MiXCR, run by TCRdb on the multiplex PCR reads, gives a single entry per CDR3 protein. The data hold around 340,000 distinct CDR3 sequences, with roughly 20% observed a single time.

The chain is built from TRBV28 and TRBJ1-1; D possibly corresponds to TRBD1 (6 bases). Sequencing was performed on blood. The TCR comes from a woman aged 40 to 50 with Graves' ophthalmopathy. CDR3 nucleotides: TGTGCCAGCAGTGAGAGACTCCAGGGGTATGGCATGAACACTGAAGCTTTCTTT. This translates into CASSERLQGYGMNTEAFF.